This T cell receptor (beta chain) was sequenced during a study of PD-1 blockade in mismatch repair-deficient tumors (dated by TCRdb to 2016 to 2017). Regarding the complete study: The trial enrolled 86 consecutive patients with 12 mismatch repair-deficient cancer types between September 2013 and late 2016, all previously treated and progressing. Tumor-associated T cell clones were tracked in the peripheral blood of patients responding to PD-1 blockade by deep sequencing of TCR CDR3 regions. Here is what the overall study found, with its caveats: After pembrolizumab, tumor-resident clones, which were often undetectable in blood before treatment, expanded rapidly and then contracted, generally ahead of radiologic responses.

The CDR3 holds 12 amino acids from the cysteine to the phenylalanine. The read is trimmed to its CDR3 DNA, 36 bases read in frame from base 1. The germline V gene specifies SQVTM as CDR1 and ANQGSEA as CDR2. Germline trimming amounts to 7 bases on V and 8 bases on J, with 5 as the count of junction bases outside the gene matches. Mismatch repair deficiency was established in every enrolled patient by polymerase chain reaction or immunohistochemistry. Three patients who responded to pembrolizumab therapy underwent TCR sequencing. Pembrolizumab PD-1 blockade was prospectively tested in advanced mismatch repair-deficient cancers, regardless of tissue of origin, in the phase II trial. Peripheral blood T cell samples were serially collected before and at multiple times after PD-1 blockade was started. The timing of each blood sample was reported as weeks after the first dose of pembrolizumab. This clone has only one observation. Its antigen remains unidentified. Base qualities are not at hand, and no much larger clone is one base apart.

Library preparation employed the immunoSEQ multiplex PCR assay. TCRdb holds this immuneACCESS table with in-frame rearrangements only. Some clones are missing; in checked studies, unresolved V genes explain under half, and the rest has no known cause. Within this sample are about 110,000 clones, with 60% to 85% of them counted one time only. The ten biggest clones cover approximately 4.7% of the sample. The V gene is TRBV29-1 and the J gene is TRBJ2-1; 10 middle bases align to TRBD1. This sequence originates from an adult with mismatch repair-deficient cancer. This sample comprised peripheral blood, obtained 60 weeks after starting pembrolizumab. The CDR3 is CSADRGRDEQFF. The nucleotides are TGCAGCGCCGACAGGGGGCGGGATGAGCAGTTCTTC.